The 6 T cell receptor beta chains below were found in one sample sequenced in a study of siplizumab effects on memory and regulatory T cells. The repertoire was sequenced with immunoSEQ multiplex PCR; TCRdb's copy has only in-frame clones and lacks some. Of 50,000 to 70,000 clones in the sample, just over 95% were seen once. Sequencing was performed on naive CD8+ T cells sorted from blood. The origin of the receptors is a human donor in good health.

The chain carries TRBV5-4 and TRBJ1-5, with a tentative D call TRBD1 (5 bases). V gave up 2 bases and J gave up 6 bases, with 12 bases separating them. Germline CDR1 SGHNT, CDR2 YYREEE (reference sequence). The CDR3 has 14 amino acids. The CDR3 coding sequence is TGTGCCAGCAGCTTTGGGGGAGGCGGTCAGCCCCAGCATTTT. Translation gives CASSFGGGGQPQHF.

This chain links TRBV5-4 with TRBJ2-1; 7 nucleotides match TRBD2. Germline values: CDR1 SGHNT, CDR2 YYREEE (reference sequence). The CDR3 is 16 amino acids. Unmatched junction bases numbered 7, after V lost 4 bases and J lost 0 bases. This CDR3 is CASSNAGESSYNEQFF. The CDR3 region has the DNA TGTGCCAGCAGCAACGCGGGGGAAAGCTCCTACAATGAGCAGTTCTTC.

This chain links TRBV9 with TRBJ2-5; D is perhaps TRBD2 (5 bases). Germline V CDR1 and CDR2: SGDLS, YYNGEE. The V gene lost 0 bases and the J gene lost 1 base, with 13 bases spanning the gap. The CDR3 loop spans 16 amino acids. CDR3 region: CASSVAGARGQETQYF. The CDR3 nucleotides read TGTGCCAGCAGCGTAGCTGGTGCTCGGGGCCAAGAGACCCAGTACTTC.

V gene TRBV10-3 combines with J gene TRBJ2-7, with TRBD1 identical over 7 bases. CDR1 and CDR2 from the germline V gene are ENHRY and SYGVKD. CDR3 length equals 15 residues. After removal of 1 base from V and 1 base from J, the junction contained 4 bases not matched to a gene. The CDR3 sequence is CAISEFRDRSYEQYF. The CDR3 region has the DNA TGTGCCATCAGTGAGTTCCGGGACAGATCCTACGAGCAGTACTTC.

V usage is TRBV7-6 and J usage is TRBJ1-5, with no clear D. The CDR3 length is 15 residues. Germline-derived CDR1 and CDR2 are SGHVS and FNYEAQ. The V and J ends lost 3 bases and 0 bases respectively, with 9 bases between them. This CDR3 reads CASSLYGDSNQPQHF. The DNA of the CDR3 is TGTGCCAGCAGCTTGTACGGGGATAGCAATCAGCCCCAGCATTTT.

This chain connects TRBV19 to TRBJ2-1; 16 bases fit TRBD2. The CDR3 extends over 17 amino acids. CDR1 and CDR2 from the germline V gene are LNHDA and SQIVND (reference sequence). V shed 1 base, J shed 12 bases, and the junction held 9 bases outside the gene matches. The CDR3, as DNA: TGTGCCAGTAGTATAGCGCTGGGACTAGCGGGGGGGGAAGGGCAGTTCTTC. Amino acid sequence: CASSIALGLAGGEGQFF.